This TCR beta chain originates from a study of human T cells and chemical hapten exposure. At the level of the study: The study enrolled mostly female patients with alopecia areata, totalis or universalis. Whole-study results and caveats: No change in TCRs above 1 in 1000 frequency was produced by DPC sensitization.

Noted time point: patch test 1, 2 weeks after DPC sensitization. Treatment reported: therapeutic diphenylcyclopropenone sensitization with weekly scalp DPC. Researchers extracted total RNA from unfractionated whole blood. This clonotype showed up just a few times. Its antigen remains unidentified. TCRdb re-analysed the RACE reads in MiXCR, keeping a single row per CDR3 protein. The sample consists of roughly 120,000 distinct CDR3 sequences, about 12% of them appearing once. The CDR3 spans 18 residues. CDR1 and CDR2 from the germline V gene are MNHEY and SVGAGI. V lost 0 bases, J lost 1 base, and 11 bases stayed unmatched.

The sequence derives from a woman aged 45 to 65 with alopecia areata. Some clones in this sample may be carry-over from other donors' samples. V gene TRBV6-5 combines with J gene TRBJ1-1; 7 nucleotides line up with TRBD1. Sequences were derived from whole blood, sampled in connection with sensitization to the hapten diphenylcyclopropenone (DPC). The CDR3 DNA is TGTGCCAGCAGTTACTCGTCCTACAGGGGCCTGGGGAACACTGAAGCTTTCTTT. Its protein product is CASSYSSYRGLGNTEAFF.